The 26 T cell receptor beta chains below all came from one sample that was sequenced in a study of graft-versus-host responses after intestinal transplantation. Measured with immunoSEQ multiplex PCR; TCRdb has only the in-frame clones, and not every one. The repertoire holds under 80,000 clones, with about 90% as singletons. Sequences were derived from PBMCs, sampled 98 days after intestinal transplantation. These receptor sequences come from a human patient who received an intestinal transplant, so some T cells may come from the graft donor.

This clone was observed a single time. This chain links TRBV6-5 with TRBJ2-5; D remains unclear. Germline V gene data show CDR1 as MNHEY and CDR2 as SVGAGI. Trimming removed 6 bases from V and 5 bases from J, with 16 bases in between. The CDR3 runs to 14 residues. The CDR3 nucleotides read TGTGCCAGCAGCAATGTGGGGATCGGCGAGACCCAGTACTTC. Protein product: CASSNVGIGETQYF.

This chain's CDR3 is CASSFGQGSYGYTF. The DNA for the CDR3 is TGTGCCAGCAGCTTTGGGCAGGGCTCATATGGCTACACCTTC. The chain recombines TRBV7-2 with TRBJ1-2, with D possibly matching TRBD1 (5 bases). Trimming pared 3 bases from V and 5 bases from J, leaving 13 bases between. The CDR3 consists of 14 residues. The germline V gene has CDR1 SGHTA and CDR2 FQGNSA.

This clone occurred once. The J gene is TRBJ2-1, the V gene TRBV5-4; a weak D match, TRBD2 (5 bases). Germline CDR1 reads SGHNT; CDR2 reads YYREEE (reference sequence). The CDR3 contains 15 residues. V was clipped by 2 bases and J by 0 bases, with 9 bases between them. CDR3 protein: CASSFRETSYNEQFF. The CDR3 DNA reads TGTGCCAGCAGCTTCCGGGAAACCTCCTACAATGAGCAGTTCTTC.

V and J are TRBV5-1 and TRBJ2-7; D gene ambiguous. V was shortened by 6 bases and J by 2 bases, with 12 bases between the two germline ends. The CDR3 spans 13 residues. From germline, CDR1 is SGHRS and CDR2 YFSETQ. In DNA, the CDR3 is TGCGCCAGCAACCCAGGACGGCCCTACGAGCAGTACTTC. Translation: CASNPGRPYEQYF.

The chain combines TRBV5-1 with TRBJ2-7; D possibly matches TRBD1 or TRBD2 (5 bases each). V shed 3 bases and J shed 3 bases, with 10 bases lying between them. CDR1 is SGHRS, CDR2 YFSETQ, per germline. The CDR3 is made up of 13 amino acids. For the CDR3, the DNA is TGCGCCAGCAGCTCCGGGGCCAACTACGAGCAGTACTTC. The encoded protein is CASSSGANYEQYF. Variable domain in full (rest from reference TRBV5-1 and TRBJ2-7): KAGVTQTPRYLIKTRGQQVTLSCSPISGHRSVSWYQQTPGQGLQFLFEYFSETQRNKGNFPGRFSGRQFSNSRSEMNVSTLELGDSALYLCASSSGANYEQYFGPGTRLTVT.

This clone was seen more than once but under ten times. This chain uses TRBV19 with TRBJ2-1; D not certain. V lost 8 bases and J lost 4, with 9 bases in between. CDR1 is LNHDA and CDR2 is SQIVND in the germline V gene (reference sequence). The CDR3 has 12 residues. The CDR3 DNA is TGTGCCAGTGGACCGGATTACAATGAGCAGTTCTTC. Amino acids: CASGPDYNEQFF.

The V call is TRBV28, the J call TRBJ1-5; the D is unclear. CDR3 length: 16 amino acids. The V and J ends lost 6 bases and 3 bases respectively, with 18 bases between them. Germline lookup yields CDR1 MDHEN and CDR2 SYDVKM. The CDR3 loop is CASSLLGGMNNQPQHF. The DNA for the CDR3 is TGTGCCAGCAGCCTCTTGGGAGGAATGAACAATCAGCCCCAGCATTTT.

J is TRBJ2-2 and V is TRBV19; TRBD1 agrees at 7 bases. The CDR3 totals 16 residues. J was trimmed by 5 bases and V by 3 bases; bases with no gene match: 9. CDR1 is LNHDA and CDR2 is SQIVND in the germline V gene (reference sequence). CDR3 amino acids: CASSIPGQARTGELFF. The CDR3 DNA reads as TGTGCCAGTAGTATCCCCGGACAGGCTCGGACCGGGGAGCTGTTTTTT.

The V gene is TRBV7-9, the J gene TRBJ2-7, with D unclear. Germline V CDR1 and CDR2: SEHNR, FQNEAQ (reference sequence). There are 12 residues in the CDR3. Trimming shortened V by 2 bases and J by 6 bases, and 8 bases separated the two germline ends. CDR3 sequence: CASSLRPSEQYF. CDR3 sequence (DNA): TGTGCCAGCAGCTTACGACCGTCCGAGCAGTACTTC.

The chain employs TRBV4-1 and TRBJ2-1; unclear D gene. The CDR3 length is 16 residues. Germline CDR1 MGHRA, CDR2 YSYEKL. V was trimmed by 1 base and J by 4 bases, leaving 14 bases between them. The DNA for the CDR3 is TGCGCCAGCAGCCAAGGGGTGGCAACCTCTTACAATGAGCAGTTCTTC. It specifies CASSQGVATSYNEQFF.

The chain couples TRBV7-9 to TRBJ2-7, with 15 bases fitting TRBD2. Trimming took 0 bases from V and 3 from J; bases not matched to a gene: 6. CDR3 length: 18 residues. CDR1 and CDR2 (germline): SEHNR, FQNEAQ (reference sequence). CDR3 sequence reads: CASSLAGLAGGLNYEQYF. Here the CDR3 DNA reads TGTGCCAGCAGCTTAGCGGGACTAGCGGGAGGATTGAACTACGAGCAGTACTTC. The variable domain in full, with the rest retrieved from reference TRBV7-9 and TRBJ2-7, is DTGVSQNPRHKITKRGQNVTFRCDPISEHNRLYWYRQTLGQGPEFLTYFQNEAQLEKSRLLSDRFSAERPKGSFSTLEIQRTEQGDSAMYLCASSLAGLAGGLNYEQYFGPGTRLTVT.

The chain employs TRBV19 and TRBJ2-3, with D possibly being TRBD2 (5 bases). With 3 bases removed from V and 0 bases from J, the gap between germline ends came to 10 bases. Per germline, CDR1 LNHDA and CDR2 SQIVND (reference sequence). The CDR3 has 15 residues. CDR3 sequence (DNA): TGTGCCAGTAGTATGGTCGGGATAAGCACAGATACGCAGTATTTT. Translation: CASSMVGISTDTQYF.

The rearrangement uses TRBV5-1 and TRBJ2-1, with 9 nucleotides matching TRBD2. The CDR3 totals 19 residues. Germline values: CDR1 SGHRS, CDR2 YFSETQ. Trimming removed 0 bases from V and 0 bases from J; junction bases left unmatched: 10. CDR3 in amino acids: CASSLGGGGALSSYNEQFF. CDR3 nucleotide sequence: TGCGCCAGCAGCTTGGGCGGCGGGGGGGCCCTTAGCTCCTACAATGAGCAGTTCTTC.

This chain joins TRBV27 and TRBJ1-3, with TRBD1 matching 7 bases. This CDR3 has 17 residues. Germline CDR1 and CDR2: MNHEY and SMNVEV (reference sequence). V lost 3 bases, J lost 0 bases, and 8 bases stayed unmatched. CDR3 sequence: CASSFPDRALSGNTIYF. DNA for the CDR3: TGTGCCAGCAGTTTCCCCGACAGGGCCCTCTCTGGAAACACCATATATTTT.

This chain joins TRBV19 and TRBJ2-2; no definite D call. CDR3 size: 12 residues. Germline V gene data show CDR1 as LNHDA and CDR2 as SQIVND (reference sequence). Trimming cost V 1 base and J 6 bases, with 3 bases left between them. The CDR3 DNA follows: TGTGCCAGTAGTATAGTGGCCGGGGAGCTGTTTTTT. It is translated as CASSIVAGELFF. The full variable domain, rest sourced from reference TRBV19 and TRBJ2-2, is DGGITQSPKYLFRKEGQNVTLSCEQNLNHDAMYWYRQDPGQGLRLIYYSQIVNDFQKGDIAEGYSVSREKKESFPLTVTSAQKNPTAFYLCASSIVAGELFFGEGSRLTVL.

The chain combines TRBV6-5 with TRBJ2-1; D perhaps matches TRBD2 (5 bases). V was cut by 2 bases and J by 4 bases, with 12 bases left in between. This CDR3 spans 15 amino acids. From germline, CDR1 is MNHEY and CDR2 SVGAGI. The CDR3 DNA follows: TGTGCCAGCAGTTACGATGTCAGGACTTACAATGAGCAGTTCTTC. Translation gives CASSYDVRTYNEQFF.

CDR3 bases: TGTGCCACCAGCCACGACTTAGCTTCTAGCACAGATACGCAGTATTTT. This codes for CATSHDLASSTDTQYF. The J gene is TRBJ2-3, the V gene TRBV15; no firm D call. CDR1 and CDR2 (germline): LNHNV, YYDKDF (reference sequence). CDR3 length equals 16 residues. The germline V and J ends were trimmed by 5 bases and 0 bases, with 15 bases remaining between them.

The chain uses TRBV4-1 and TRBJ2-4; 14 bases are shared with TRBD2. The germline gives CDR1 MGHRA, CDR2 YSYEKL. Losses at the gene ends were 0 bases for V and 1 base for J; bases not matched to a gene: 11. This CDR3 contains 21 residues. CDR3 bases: TGCGCCAGCAGCCAAGACCCCCGACTAGCGGGAGGGCCCCTGGCCAAAAACATTCAGTACTTC. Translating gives CASSQDPRLAGGPLAKNIQYF.

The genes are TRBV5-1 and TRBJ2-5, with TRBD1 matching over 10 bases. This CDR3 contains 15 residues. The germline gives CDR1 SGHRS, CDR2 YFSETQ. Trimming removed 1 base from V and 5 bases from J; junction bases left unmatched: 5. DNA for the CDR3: TGCGCCAGCAGCTTGTCCCCGGACAGGGGGGAGACCCAGTACTTC. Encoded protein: CASSLSPDRGETQYF.

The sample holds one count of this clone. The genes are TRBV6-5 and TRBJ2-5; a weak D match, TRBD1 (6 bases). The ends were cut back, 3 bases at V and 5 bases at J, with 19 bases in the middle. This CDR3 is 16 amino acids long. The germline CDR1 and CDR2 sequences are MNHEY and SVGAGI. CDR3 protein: CASSYPWGQKGETQYF. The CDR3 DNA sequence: TGTGCCAGCAGTTATCCTTGGGGGCAAAAGGGGGAGACCCAGTACTTC.

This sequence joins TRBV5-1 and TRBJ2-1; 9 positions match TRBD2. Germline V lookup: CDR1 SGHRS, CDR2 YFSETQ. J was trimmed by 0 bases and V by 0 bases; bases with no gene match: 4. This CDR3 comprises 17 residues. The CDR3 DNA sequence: TGCGCCAGCAGCTTGGTTTCTAGCGGGGTCTCCTACAATGAGCAGTTCTTC. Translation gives CASSLVSSGVSYNEQFF.

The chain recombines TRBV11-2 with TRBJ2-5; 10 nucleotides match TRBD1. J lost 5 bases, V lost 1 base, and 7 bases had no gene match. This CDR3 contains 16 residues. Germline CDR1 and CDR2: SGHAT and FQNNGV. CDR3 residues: CASSLGDDRGRETQYF. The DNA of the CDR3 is TGTGCCAGCAGCTTAGGGGACGACAGGGGGCGGGAGACCCAGTACTTC.

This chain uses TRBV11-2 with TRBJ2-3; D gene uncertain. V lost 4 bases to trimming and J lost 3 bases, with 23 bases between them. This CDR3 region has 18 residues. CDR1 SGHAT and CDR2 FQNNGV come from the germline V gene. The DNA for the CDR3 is TGTGCCAGCAGCTCAATACGGCGAGTCCCGAGAGGAACAGATACGCAGTATTTT. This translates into CASSSIRRVPRGTDTQYF.

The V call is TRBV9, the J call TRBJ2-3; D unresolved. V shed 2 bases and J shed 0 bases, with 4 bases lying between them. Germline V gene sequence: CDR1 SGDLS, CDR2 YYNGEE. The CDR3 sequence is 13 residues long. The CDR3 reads CASSVTSTDTQYF. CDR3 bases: TGTGCCAGCAGCGTCACAAGCACAGATACGCAGTATTTT.

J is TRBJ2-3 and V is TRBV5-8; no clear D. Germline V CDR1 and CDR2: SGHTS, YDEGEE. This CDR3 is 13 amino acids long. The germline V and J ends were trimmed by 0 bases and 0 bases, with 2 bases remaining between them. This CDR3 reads CASSLESTDTQYF. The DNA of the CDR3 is TGTGCCAGCAGCTTGGAGAGCACAGATACGCAGTATTTT. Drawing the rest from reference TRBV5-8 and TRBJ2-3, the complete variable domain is EAGVTQSPTHLIKTRGQQATLRCSPISGHTSVYWYQQALGLGLQFLLWYDEGEERNRGNFPPRFSGRQFPNYSSELNVNALELEDSALYLCASSLESTDTQYFGPGTRLTVL.

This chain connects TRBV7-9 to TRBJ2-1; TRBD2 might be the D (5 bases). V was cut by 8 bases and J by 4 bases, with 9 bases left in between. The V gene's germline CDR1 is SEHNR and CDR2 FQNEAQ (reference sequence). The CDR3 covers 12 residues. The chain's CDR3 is CASARGYNEQFF. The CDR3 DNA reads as TGTGCCAGCGCCCGGGGTTACAATGAGCAGTTCTTC.